Presented here are 5 T cell receptor beta chains from one specimen sequenced in a study of shared clonotypes between healthy human individuals. Clones were sequenced by immunoSEQ multiplex PCR, and TCRdb holds only the in-frame ones, with some missing. This sample carries approximately 1.5 million clones, 98% to 99% of them seen once, and the ten largest clones take around 0.38%. The source material was naive CD4+ T cells sorted from blood. Subset meaning: CD45RA+ positively selected. The receptor source for this set is a man younger than 45 in good health.

V is TRBV7-9 and J is TRBJ2-3, with 8 bases matching TRBD1. CDR3 size: 16 residues. Trimming took 6 bases from V and 3 from J; bases not matched to a gene: 11. Germline V gene data show CDR1 as SEHNR and CDR2 as FQNEAQ (reference sequence). The CDR3 is CASSLDRTGRTDTQYF. The CDR3, as DNA: TGTGCCAGCAGTCTGGATCGGACAGGGCGAACAGATACGCAGTATTTT.

This clone was seen once. The genes are TRBV7-9 and TRBJ2-1; tentative D call: TRBD2 (5 bases). CDR1 SEHNR and CDR2 FQNEAQ come from the germline V gene (reference sequence). The CDR3 spans 14 residues. Trimming left V 2 bases short and J 3 bases short, with 8 bases between. CDR3 nucleotide sequence: TGTGCCAGCAGCTTAACTAGTCACTACAATGAGCAGTTCTTC. This sequence encodes CASSLTSHYNEQFF.

This chain joins TRBV10-3 and TRBJ2-1; TRBD2 agrees at 7 bases. This CDR3 has 13 amino acids. V shed 4 bases and J 12 bases; nucleotides not matched to a gene: 9. CDR1 is ENHRY and CDR2 is SYGVKD in the germline V gene. Written as DNA, the CDR3 is TGTGCCATCAGTGGTCGGGAGGACACGGGGCAGTTCTTC. Protein sequence: CAISGREDTGQFF.

The J gene is TRBJ1-5, the V gene TRBV19, with 10 positions matching TRBD1. Trimming at V came to 3 bases and at J to 4 bases, leaving 6 bases not matched to a gene. This CDR3 has 16 amino acids. The V gene's germline CDR1 is LNHDA and CDR2 SQIVND (reference sequence). The CDR3 nucleotides read TGTGCCAGTAGTATTTTCGCGGGACAGGGGAATCAGCCCCAGCATTTT. Translated: CASSIFAGQGNQPQHF. Looking up the rest from reference TRBV19 and TRBJ1-5 gives the full variable domain: DGGITQSPKYLFRKEGQNVTLSCEQNLNHDAMYWYRQDPGQGLRLIYYSQIVNDFQKGDIAEGYSVSREKKESFPLTVTSAQKNPTAFYLCASSIFAGQGNQPQHFGDGTRLSIL.

The V and J genes are TRBV10-3 and TRBJ2-2; D might be TRBD1 (6 bases). Trimming left V 8 bases short and J 0 bases short, with 19 bases between. The CDR3 extends over 17 amino acids. Germline lookup yields CDR1 ENHRY and CDR2 SYGVKD. The CDR3, as DNA: TGTGCCATCTGTAAGGTCGAGGACAGCGCGAACACCGGGGAGCTGTTTTTT. Encoded protein: CAICKVEDSANTGELFF.